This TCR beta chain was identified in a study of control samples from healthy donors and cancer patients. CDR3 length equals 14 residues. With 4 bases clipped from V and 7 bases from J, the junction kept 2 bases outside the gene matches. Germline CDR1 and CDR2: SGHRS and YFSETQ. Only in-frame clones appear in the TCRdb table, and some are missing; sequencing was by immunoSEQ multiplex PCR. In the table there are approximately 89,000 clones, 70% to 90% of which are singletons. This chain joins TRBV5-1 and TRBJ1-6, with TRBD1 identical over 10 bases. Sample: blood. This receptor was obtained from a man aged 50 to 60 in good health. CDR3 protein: CASSGTGANSPLHF. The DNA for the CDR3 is TGCGCCAGCAGCGGGACAGGGGCAAATTCACCCCTCCACTTT. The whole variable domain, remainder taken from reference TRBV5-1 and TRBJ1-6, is KAGVTQTPRYLIKTRGQQVTLSCSPISGHRSVSWYQQTPGQGLQFLFEYFSETQRNKGNFPGRFSGRQFSNSRSEMNVSTLELGDSALYLCASSGTGANSPLHFGNGTRLTVT.